This entry concerns a single T cell receptor (beta chain). This specimen belongs to a study of blood T cell repertoires in COVID-19. Study at large: Some COVID-19 samples were acute and others convalescent; all came from the United States, Italy and Spain.

The authors' processing: Amplification with reference gene primers provided the estimates of nucleated cell counts. Clones were read by immunoSEQ multiplex PCR, and TCRdb kept only the in-frame ones, dropping some. V and J calls and clone size are as listed in that table; D and trimming were resolved from the DNA. The data contain roughly 53,000 clones, 86% of them singletons. Trimming stripped 4 bases from V and 0 bases from J, with 11 bases between. Germline CDR1 reads SGDLS; CDR2 reads YYNGEE. CDR3 length: 15 amino acids. The sequence derives from a human donor in a cohort sampled during active COVID-19. Input material: peripheral blood. This chain connects TRBV9 to TRBJ1-3; D possibly corresponds to TRBD1 (6 bases). Here the CDR3 DNA reads TGTGCCAGCAGCCAGGGACAAGCCTCTGGAAACACCATATATTTT. Its protein is CASSQGQASGNTIYF.